This TCR beta chain was found in a study of Graves' ophthalmopathy and Graves' hyperthyroidism. Regarding the study as a whole: In blood, most expanded thyroid clonotypes above 0.001 frequency were also detected. The study's model predicted ophthalmopathy progression at about 71% sensitivity and 72% to 85% specificity.

The study excluded patients with other autoimmune diseases, uncontrolled infections, pregnancy or lactation. RNA transcripts were the template, and TCR beta CDR3 regions were amplified from them. Amplification began with first-round RT-PCR using HTBI primers, then second-round multiplex PCR was performed. TCRdb re-called the multiplex PCR reads with MiXCR, one entry per CDR3 protein. The sample lists about 210,000 distinct CDR3 sequences; over 25% were seen once. To note about this clonotype: The antigen is unknown.

The sequenced material came from peripheral blood. The receptor was isolated from a man between 50 and 59 years old with Graves' ophthalmopathy.

Here the CDR3 DNA reads TGTGCCAGCAGCTTAGGACTAGCGGGAGGACATATAGAGACCCAGTACTTC. Translating it yields CASSLGLAGGHIETQYF. This sequence joins TRBV11-3 and TRBJ2-5; TRBD2 matches 13 bases. The CDR3 length is 17 residues. Trimming took 1 base from V and 4 from J; bases not matched to a gene: 6. In germline, CDR1 is SGHNT, CDR2 YENEEA.